The rows below give T cell receptor beta chains drawn from one sample of a study of CD8+ T cells in alopecia areata. Repertoires were generated with immunoSEQ multiplex PCR, while TCRdb's copy carries only in-frame clones and drops some. This sample carries 85,000 to 110,000 clones, approximately 52% of them seen once, and the ten largest clones take more than 8%. What was sequenced was CD4+ T cells sorted from blood. These receptors all stem from a human donor in good health. Each CDR3 is given with its conserved first and last residue. A D gene is named only where the DNA matches it firmly. The size of a clone is reported for some rows only, either as once, few or many, or as a class for expanded clones.

TRBV10-3,-,few,TRBJ2-1,TGTGCCATCGGGGGACTTGGTAGAAAACAGTTCTTC,CAIGGLGRKQFF
TRBV19,TRBD1,-,TRBJ2-7,TGTGCCAGTAGTAGAGGGACAGTCAAGGACTACGAGCAGTACTTC,CASSRGTVKDYEQYF
TRBV2,-,-,TRBJ1-2,TGTGCCAGAAGGGGTGGAGATGGCTACACCTTC,CARRGGDGYTF
TRBV5-1,TRBD1,-,TRBJ1-1,TGCGCCAGCAGCTTGGACCAGGGGGTAACGGGGACTTTCTTT,CASSLDQGVTGTFF
TRBV4-1,TRBD1,-,TRBJ1-2,TGCGCCAGCAGCCCACCCCAGGGGGCCCTTGCTAGTGGCTACACCTTC,CASSPPQGALASGYTF
TRBV4-2,-,-,TRBJ2-1,TGTGCCAGCAGCCAAGAAAAGCGCTATGAGCAGTTCTTC,CASSQEKRYEQFF
TRBV29-1,-,-,TRBJ2-7,TGCAGCGTTGTCGAGGAAGTCGAGCAGTACTTC,CSVVEEVEQYF
TRBV19,-,-,TRBJ1-5,TGTGCCAGTTGGGACTTTAGCAATCAGCCCCAGCATTTT,CASWDFSNQPQHF
TRBV29-1,-,-,TRBJ1-5,TGCAGCGTTAGGCAGGGAGATCTTCAGCCCCAGCATTTT,CSVRQGDLQPQHF
TRBV29-1,-,-,TRBJ1-1,TGCAGCGTTTCGGGACACCTCTCGAACACTGAAGCTTTCTTT,CSVSGHLSNTEAFF
TRBV30,TRBD1,-,TRBJ1-4,TGTGCCTGGCGGGGACAGGGGAATGAAAAACTGTTTTTT,CAWRGQGNEKLFF
TRBV7-2,TRBD1,-,TRBJ1-2,TGTGCCAGCAGCCCCCAAACAGGGGGGGACTATGGCTACACCTTC,CASSPQTGGDYGYTF
TRBV2,-,-,TRBJ2-2,TGTGCCAGCGGACTGACGAACGCGGGGGAGCTGTTTTTT,CASGLTNAGELFF
TRBV30,-,-,TRBJ1-2,TGTGCCTGGAGCGTCAGAAGCGACTATGGCTACACCTTC,CAWSVRSDYGYTF